This entry lists 4 T cell receptor beta chains sequenced from one sample in a study of blood T cell repertoires in COVID-19 (dated by TCRdb to 2018 to 2020). Libraries came from the immunoSEQ multiplex PCR assay. Entries here come from immuneACCESS through TCRdb and include only in-frame sequences with V and J called. Some clones fail to appear in such tables; in the studies checked, an unresolved V gene covers under half of the shortfall, and the cause of the remainder is unknown. Across this sample there are 300,000 to 500,000 clones, with more than 75% seen only once. The ten largest account for 0.95% to 1% of the sample. Sequenced input: PBMCs or T cells enriched from blood (not recorded which). These receptors were collected from a woman in her twenties or thirties with acute COVID-19.

A single count supports this clone. The V gene is TRBV10-3, the J gene TRBJ2-1, with 9 bases aligning to TRBD1. Germline V gene data show CDR1 as ENHRY and CDR2 as SYGVKD. CDR3 length: 15 amino acids. The trim removed 5 bases at V and 4 bases at J, leaving 6 bases unmatched. The CDR3 sequence is CAISFTGGAYNEQFF. The DNA for the CDR3 is TGTGCCATCAGTTTTACAGGGGGCGCATACAATGAGCAGTTCTTC.

V and J are TRBV19 and TRBJ2-1; D is unclear. Trimming removed 4 bases from V and 2 bases from J, with 18 bases in between. The CDR3 runs 17 residues. Germline loops: CDR1 LNHDA, CDR2 SQIVND (reference sequence). The CDR3 DNA follows: TGTGCCAGTAGTACCCAAGCCCCTGCTAGTCCCTACAATGAGCAGTTCTTC. It translates to CASSTQAPASPYNEQFF. Drawing the rest from reference TRBV19 and TRBJ2-1, the complete variable domain is DGGITQSPKYLFRKEGQNVTLSCEQNLNHDAMYWYRQDPGQGLRLIYYSQIVNDFQKGDIAEGYSVSREKKESFPLTVTSAQKNPTAFYLCASSTQAPASPYNEQFFGPGTRLTVL.

The rearrangement joins TRBV4-3 to TRBJ1-5; no firm D call. Germline-derived CDR1 and CDR2 are LGHNA and YSLEER. With 0 bases removed from V and 5 bases from J, the gap between germline ends came to 5 bases. CDR3 length equals 13 residues. CDR3 nucleotides: TGCGCCAGCAGCCAAGATGGCCATCAGCCCCAGCATTTT. It translates to CASSQDGHQPQHF.

The rearrangement links TRBV19 to TRBJ2-1; 7 positions agree with TRBD2. This CDR3 has 14 residues. The ends lost 9 bases at V and 4 bases at J; junction bases unmatched: 9. The germline V gene encodes CDR1 LNHDA and CDR2 SQIVND (reference sequence). CDR3 region: CASTRGSAYNEQFF. CDR3 coding DNA: TGTGCCAGCACGCGGGGGTCTGCTTACAATGAGCAGTTCTTC. The variable domain in full, completed from reference TRBV19 and TRBJ2-1, reads DGGITQSPKYLFRKEGQNVTLSCEQNLNHDAMYWYRQDPGQGLRLIYYSQIVNDFQKGDIAEGYSVSREKKESFPLTVTSAQKNPTAFYLCASTRGSAYNEQFFGPGTRLTVL.